These 8 T cell receptor beta chains were sequenced from one sample in a study of shared clonotypes between healthy human individuals. The naive CD8 subset, CD45RO-negative cells positively selected for CCR7, excluded terminally differentiated effector memory CD45RA+ cells. This table comes from immunoSEQ multiplex PCR, and its TCRdb copy is limited to in-frame clones, with some not included. The sample consists of 2 million to 2.5 million clones, about 95% of them appearing once. Sample: naive CD8+ T cells sorted from blood. The receptors shown here come from a man aged 18-30 years in good health.

The rearrangement joins TRBV7-9 to TRBJ2-1; 7 positions match TRBD2. The CDR3 loop spans 15 amino acids. CDR1 SEHNR and CDR2 FQNEAQ come from the germline V gene (reference sequence). The ends lost 3 bases at V and 3 bases at J; junction bases unmatched: 5. The CDR3 spells CASSFASGFYNEQFF. The CDR3 DNA reads TGTGCCAGCAGCTTCGCTAGCGGCTTCTACAATGAGCAGTTCTTC.

The chain uses TRBV9 and TRBJ2-2; TRBD2 aligns across 13 bases. The trim removed 3 bases at V and 4 bases at J, leaving 3 bases unmatched. This CDR3 has 16 residues. The germline V gene has CDR1 SGDLS and CDR2 YYNGEE. CDR3 sequence: CASSGLAGGGTGELFF. CDR3 DNA: TGTGCCAGCAGCGGACTAGCGGGGGGAGGCACCGGGGAGCTGTTTTTT.

This sequence joins TRBV7-9 and TRBJ2-7, with 9 positions matching TRBD1. Germline V lookup: CDR1 SEHNR, CDR2 FQNEAQ (reference sequence). With V trimmed by 5 bases and J by 4 bases, 9 bases remained unmatched. The CDR3 is made up of 15 amino acids. For the CDR3, the DNA is TGTGCCAGCAGCCCCGGGACAGGGCCTTTGTACGAGCAGTACTTC. Residues: CASSPGTGPLYEQYF.

The rearrangement joins TRBV9 to TRBJ2-2; the match to TRBD2 covers 12 bases. V shed 1 base, J shed 6 bases, and the junction held 4 bases outside the gene matches. This CDR3 is built from 16 residues. The germline gives CDR1 SGDLS, CDR2 YYNGEE. The CDR3 DNA follows: TGTGCCAGCAGCGTACCGCTAGCGGGAGGGCCCGGGGAGCTGTTTTTT. Amino acid sequence: CASSVPLAGGPGELFF. Full variable domain (missing parts from reference TRBV9 and TRBJ2-2): DSGVTQTPKHLITATGQRVTLRCSPRSGDLSVYWYQQSLDQGLQFLIQYYNGEERAKGNILERFSAQQFPDLHSELNLSSLELGDSALYFCASSVPLAGGPGELFFGEGSRLTVL.

This clone was detected once. The genes are TRBV7-8 and TRBJ2-7; 8 nucleotides align to TRBD2. The V and J ends lost 5 bases and 0 bases, in that order; junction bases with no gene match: 9. Germline CDR1 SGHVS, CDR2 FQNEAQ. The CDR3 extends over 16 amino acids. The CDR3 is CASSPREGSVSYEQYF. CDR3 DNA: TGTGCCAGCAGCCCCCGGGAGGGAAGCGTCTCCTACGAGCAGTACTTC.

This clone was observed once. The chain joins TRBV30 to TRBJ1-1; a weak D match, TRBD1 (5 bases). The CDR3 has 12 residues. Germline values: CDR1 GTSNPN, CDR2 SVGIG (reference sequence). V was pared by 4 bases and J by 6 bases, with 12 bases between. Written as DNA, the CDR3 is TGTGCCTGGATTGCTGGAGGGGCTGAAGCTTTCTTT. Protein product: CAWIAGGAEAFF. Together with reference TRBV30 and TRBJ1-1, the CDR3 gives the full variable domain: SQTIHQWPATLVQPVGSPLSLECTVEGTSNPNLYWYRQAAGRGLQLLFYSVGIGQISSEVPQNLSASRPQDRQFILSSKKLLLSDSGFYLCAWIAGGAEAFFGQGTRLTVV.

V is TRBV11-1 and J is TRBJ2-7; D possibly corresponds to TRBD1 (5 bases). The CDR3 loop spans 14 amino acids. Per the germline V gene, CDR1 is SGHAT and CDR2 is FQDESV (reference sequence). Trimming stripped 0 bases from V and 2 bases from J, with 8 bases between. The CDR3 region has the DNA TGTGCCAGCAGCTTAGCACAGGCGACCTACGAGCAGTACTTC. Amino acids: CASSLAQATYEQYF.

About this clone: Other DNA sequences within the sample encode an identical CDR3. The chain is built from TRBV27 and TRBJ2-7; unclear D gene. The V gene's germline CDR1 is MNHEY and CDR2 SMNVEV (reference sequence). The germline V and J ends were trimmed by 2 bases and 1 base, with 6 bases remaining between them. The CDR3 loop spans 13 amino acids. The CDR3 nucleotides are TGTGCCAGCAGTTTAACGGTTTCCTACGAGCAGTACTTC. This codes for CASSLTVSYEQYF.